Listed here are 19 T cell receptor beta chains from one sample, sequenced in a study of T and B cells in COVID-19 patients. Each TRB amplification used roughly 250-550 ng of genomic DNA from blood. Multiplex PCR with BIOMED2 TRB-A/B primer pools amplified TRB rearrangements. Each CDR3 protein is one row after TCRdb ran MiXCR on the multiplex PCR reads. The data hold about 18,000 distinct CDR3 sequences, with around 35% observed a single time. The sequenced sample was blood. These receptors all stem from a human donor with active COVID-19.

This clonotype was found a few times. The CDR3 reads CASSNRQEGLINGYTF. DNA for the CDR3: TGTGCCAGTAGTAACCGACAGGAGGGGCTGATAAATGGCTACACCTTC. This rearrangement joins TRBV19 to TRBJ1-2, with D possibly matching TRBD1 (6 bases). V lost 4 bases, J lost 6 bases, and 21 bases lay in between. Germline CDR1 LNHDA, CDR2 SQIVND (reference sequence). The CDR3 contains 16 residues.

This clonotype was seen repeatedly, ten times or more. V is TRBV6-5 and J is TRBJ1-1, with 7 bases matching TRBD1. Germline trimming cut 4 bases from V and 3 bases from J; bases unmatched to any gene: 2. Germline-derived CDR1 and CDR2 are MNHEY and SVGAGI. The CDR3 extends over 13 amino acids. The CDR3 sequence is CASSSDRDTEAFF. Written as DNA, the CDR3 is TGTGCCAGCAGTTCAGACAGGGACACTGAAGCTTTCTTT.

The chain recombines TRBV7-5 with TRBJ2-2. TRBV7-5 is a pseudogene locus. The CDR3 has 17 amino acids. The chain's CDR3 is CIRPRELARANTGEPFF. For the CDR3, the DNA is TGTATCCGGCCACGTGAGTTGGCCAGAGCGAACACCGGGGAGCCGTTTTTT.

The V call is TRBV11-2, the J call TRBJ2-5, with 14 bases lining up with TRBD2. J gave up 1 base and V 5 bases, and 6 bases lay outside the gene matches. The germline V gene has CDR1 SGHAT and CDR2 FQNNGV. The CDR3 totals 17 residues. CDR3: CASSRWTSGGPQETQYF. CDR3 coding DNA: TGTGCCAGCAGCCGATGGACTAGCGGGGGGCCCCAAGAGACCCAGTACTTC.

The genes are TRBV6-5 and TRBJ1-5; 9 nucleotides align to TRBD1. Per germline, CDR1 MNHEY and CDR2 SVGAGI. J was trimmed by 7 bases and V by 5 bases; bases with no gene match: 9. This CDR3 comprises 15 residues. CDR3 in DNA: TGTGCCAGCAGTGAAAGTTTGGGACAGGGCCAGCCCCAGCATTTT. Its protein product is CASSESLGQGQPQHF.

Note on this clonotype: A clone one base away is much larger, so this may be a read error. The V call is TRBV6-1, the J call TRBJ2-5; TRBD1 agrees at 7 bases. The CDR3 runs 14 residues. Germline loops: CDR1 MNHNS, CDR2 SASEGT. The CDR3 nucleotides read TGTGCCAGCAGTTGGACAGGAGACGAAGAGATCCAGTACTTC. Amino acid sequence: CASSWTGDEEIQYF.

This clonotype turned up a few times. The chain has TRBV5-6 and TRBJ1-2, with D maybe TRBD1 (5 bases). CDR1 is SGHDT, CDR2 YYEEEE, per germline. The CDR3 covers 13 residues. Trimming cost V 2 bases and J 4 bases, with 9 bases left between them. CDR3 region: CASSLPQGYGYTF. CDR3 nucleotides: TGTGCCAGCAGCTTACCGCAGGGCTATGGCTACACCTTC.

The V gene is TRBV5-6, the J gene TRBJ1-3; unclear D gene. This CDR3 contains 16 residues. Germline CDR1 SGHDT, CDR2 YYEEEE. The V end lost 2 bases, the J end lost 0 bases, and 12 bases lay between the germline ends. CDR3 bases: TGTGCCAGCAGCTTTGGGTATACGGTCTCTGGAAACACCATATATTTT. Translating gives CASSFGYTVSGNTIYF.

This clonotype was seen only a few times. J is TRBJ2-7 and V is TRBV20-1; 11 bases are shared with TRBD2. The CDR3 has 14 residues. The V segment lost 6 bases and the J segment 4 bases; nucleotides outside the gene matches: 8. Looked up from germline, CDR1 is DFQATT and CDR2 is SNEGSKA (reference sequence). This chain's CDR3 is CSAPGTSGSYEQYV. Here the CDR3 DNA reads TGCAGTGCGCCCGGGACTAGCGGATCATACGAGCAGTACGTC.

For this clonotype: This could be a read error, since a much larger clone is one nucleotide away. The chain combines TRBV7-9 with TRBJ2-5, with D tentatively TRBD2 (7 bases). The germline V and J ends were trimmed by 3 bases and 5 bases, with 16 bases remaining between them. Germline V gene data show CDR1 as SEHNR and CDR2 as FQNEAQ (reference sequence). This CDR3 is built from 15 residues. CDR3 in DNA: TGTGCCAGCAGCTTCGATGGGGGGGCCGGGGAGACCCAGTACTTC. This codes for CASSFDGGAGETQYF.

The rearrangement links TRBV5-6 to TRBJ2-4; weak D call: TRBD2 (6 bases). Between the trimmed V and J ends, which lost 4 bases and 1 base, there was a span of 12 bases. Germline CDR1 and CDR2: SGHDT and YYEEEE. The CDR3 is 15 residues long. Here the CDR3 reads CASSPLGGAKNIQYF. As DNA, the CDR3 is TGTGCCAGCAGCCCCTTGGGGGGTGCCAAAAACATTCAGTACTTC.

There are a few counts of this clonotype. The rearrangement uses TRBV6-2 or TRBV6-3 and TRBJ1-2; D ambiguous. Trimming removed 4 bases at V and 4 bases at J, with 10 bases between. The length of the CDR3 is 13 residues. Germline loops: CDR1 MNHEY, CDR2 SVGEGT. CDR3 coding DNA: TGTGCCAGCAGTTCACCAGGTACCTATGGCTACACCTTC. It translates to CASSSPGTYGYTF.

This clonotype is medium-sized in the sample. This chain joins TRBV29-1 and TRBJ1-3; D is possibly TRBD1 (5 bases). Germline lookup yields CDR1 SQVTM and CDR2 ANQGSEA. The CDR3 sequence is 15 residues long. V shed 4 bases and J shed 0 bases, with 13 bases lying between them. This chain's CDR3 is CSVARWTRSGNTIYF. Here the CDR3 DNA reads TGCAGCGTTGCCCGCTGGACACGCTCTGGAAACACCATATATTTT.

This clonotype was seen a few times. The V call is TRBV5-1, the J call TRBJ2-3; D might be TRBD2 (6 bases). The length of the CDR3 is 14 residues. Germline CDR1 and CDR2: SGHRS and YFSETQ. Trimming stripped 1 base from V and 1 base from J, with 7 bases between. The CDR3 reads CASSLRGGTDTQYF. Here the CDR3 DNA reads TGCGCCAGCAGCTTGCGCGGGGGCACAGATACGCAGTATTTT.

A few counts support this clonotype. The chain carries TRBV13 and TRBJ2-1, with TRBD2 matching 15 bases. CDR3 length equals 17 residues. V gave up 0 bases and J gave up 9 bases; unmatched junction bases: 6. CDR1 and CDR2 from the germline V gene are PRHDT and FYEKMQ (reference sequence). The CDR3 protein is CASSLGGLAGGLPEQFF. The CDR3, as DNA: TGTGCCAGCAGCTTAGGGGGACTAGCGGGGGGCCTGCCTGAGCAGTTCTTC.

In its sample, this clonotype ranks as medium-sized. The chain joins TRBV19 to TRBJ2-2; D is undetermined. V was cut by 3 bases and J by 1 base, with 9 bases left in between. In germline, CDR1 is LNHDA, CDR2 SQIVND (reference sequence). The length of the CDR3 is 15 residues. Here the CDR3 DNA reads TGTGCCAGTAGTATCAGTCAGGTGAACACCGGGGAGCTGTTTTTT. Amino acid sequence: CASSISQVNTGELFF.

The chain links TRBV6-1 to TRBJ1-2; no clear D. V was trimmed by 4 bases and J by 8 bases, leaving 23 bases between them. This CDR3 spans 16 amino acids. CDR1 is MNHNS and CDR2 is SASEGT in the germline V gene. The CDR3 sequence is CASSARLLTPAGGYTF. CDR3 coding DNA: TGTGCCAGCAGTGCCCGGTTATTGACACCGGCGGGAGGCTACACCTTC.

In this sample, this clonotype turned up once. For the CDR3, the DNA is TGTGCCAGCAGTGAAAACAGGGGAGGAGAAAAACTGTTTTTT. This codes for CASSENRGGEKLFF. The rearrangement joins TRBV6-1 to TRBJ1-4; the match to TRBD1 covers 7 bases. Germline loops: CDR1 MNHNS, CDR2 SASEGT. CDR3 length equals 14 residues. V shed 2 bases and J 8 bases; nucleotides not matched to a gene: 5.

This clonotype has more than one count but fewer than ten. The chain employs TRBV27 and TRBJ2-7, with 7 bases fitting TRBD2. CDR3 length equals 13 residues. The germline V gene has CDR1 MNHEY and CDR2 SMNVEV (reference sequence). The V segment lost 2 bases and the J segment 5 bases; nucleotides outside the gene matches: 3. As DNA, the CDR3 is TGTGCCAGCAGTTTAGCGGGGGTCCACGAGCAGTACTTC. This translates into CASSLAGVHEQYF.